This TCR beta chain was identified in a study of CD4+ T cells in melanoma. Study-level points and caveats: CD8+ T cell, macrophage and B cell function reportedly correlated with neoantigen-specific CD4+ T cells. Neoantigen-specific CD4+ T cells in melanoma reportedly had diverse differentiation states.

Points on this clone: Antigen unknown.

Germline CDR1 is SEHNR and CDR2 is FQNEAQ (reference sequence). With 5 bases removed from V and 2 bases from J, the gap between germline ends came to 15 bases. CDR3 length: 15 amino acids. TCRdb's copy holds only in-frame clones and misses some; the assay was immunoSEQ multiplex PCR. The repertoire has 45,000 or so clones, 89% of them found once; the top ten carry over 9.5%. Sample: peripheral blood. The genes are TRBV7-9 and TRBJ1-1, with a possible D match to TRBD1 (5 bases). The receptor's source is a human donor with melanoma. This chain's CDR3 is CASSRENQGNTEAFF. The CDR3 coding sequence is TGTGCCAGCAGCCGGGAAAACCAGGGAAACACTGAAGCTTTCTTT. The full variable domain, its missing parts supplied by reference TRBV7-9 and TRBJ1-1, is DTGVSQNPRHKITKRGQNVTFRCDPISEHNRLYWYRQTLGQGPEFLTYFQNEAQLEKSRLLSDRFSAERPKGSFSTLEIQRTEQGDSAMYLCASSRENQGNTEAFFGQGTRLTVV.